This T cell receptor (beta chain) was identified during a study of shared clonotypes between healthy human individuals. Overall study results and limits: A generally larger estimated richness was seen in naive subsets than in memory subsets. Around 5% was the fraction of naive CD4 clonotypes found shared across four donors.

Concerning this clone: What it recognizes is unknown.

Across several immunoSEQ plates, the genomic DNA of each subset was split evenly. Repertoires were generated with immunoSEQ multiplex PCR, while TCRdb's copy carries only in-frame clones and drops some. The profile covers roughly 1,500,000 clones, with 98% appearing a single time and about 0.34% taken by the ten largest. The CDR3 extends over 18 amino acids. Germline V gives CDR1 SGHNT, CDR2 YYREEE (reference sequence). V lost 1 base, J lost 0 bases, and 19 bases lay in between. Sequencing was done on a sample of naive CD4+ T cells sorted from blood. Subset described: CD45RA+ positively selected. The receptor's source is a man aged 25-40 years in good health. The chain carries TRBV5-4 and TRBJ1-1; possible D gene TRBD1, 6 bases. The CDR3, as DNA: TGTGCCAGCAGCTTGCAAATGGGGGGCGTGATCATGAACACTGAAGCTTTCTTT. Translation gives CASSLQMGGVIMNTEAFF.